The 24 T cell receptor beta chains presented below share a single source sample, sequenced in a study of cytotoxic CD8 clonotypes in ibrutinib-treated CLL. The protocol was immunoSEQ multiplex PCR, while the TCRdb copy is restricted to in-frame clones and leaves out a portion. Of 330,000 or so clones listed, around 66% were seen once; the top ten hold around 6.3%. The sequenced sample was PBMCs, obtained after 36 months of ibrutinib treatment. The receptors were sampled from a human donor with chronic lymphocytic leukemia.

On this clone itself: Just one base apart from a much larger clone, this may be a read error. This chain joins TRBV5-5 and TRBJ1-2, with D perhaps matching TRBD1 (5 bases). Deletions cut 2 bases from V and 4 bases from J, with 6 bases between. Looked up from germline, CDR1 is SGHKS and CDR2 is YYEKEE (reference sequence). The length of the CDR3 is 12 residues. The CDR3 sequence: CASSFQGYGYTF. CDR3 in DNA: TGTGCCAGCAGCTTCCAGGGCTATGGCTACACCTTC.

This chain joins TRBV11-2 and TRBJ2-3; 14 bases are a match to TRBD2. The CDR3 totals 16 residues. Germline CDR1 is SGHAT and CDR2 is FQNNGV. V shed 1 base, J shed 5 bases, and the junction held 2 bases outside the gene matches. CDR3 in DNA: TGTGCCAGCAGCTTAGTCGGGACTAGCGGGAGAGATACGCAGTATTTT. Its protein product is CASSLVGTSGRDTQYF.

The CDR3 nucleotides read TGTGCCAGCAGCGTTGACAGGAACACTGAAGCTTTCTTT. Protein: CASSVDRNTEAFF. The V and J genes are TRBV9 and TRBJ1-1; a possible D gene is TRBD1 (5 bases). This CDR3 region has 13 residues. Trimming removed 2 bases at V and 1 base at J, with 6 bases between. CDR1 is SGDLS and CDR2 is YYNGEE in the germline V gene.

This chain links TRBV13 with TRBJ1-5, with D unclear. Germline assignment: CDR1 PRHDT and CDR2 FYEKMQ (reference sequence). Trimming pared 5 bases from V and 11 bases from J, leaving 10 bases between. This CDR3 has 11 residues. Here the CDR3 reads CASSPSEAQHF. The CDR3 DNA is TGTGCCAGCAGCCCCTCGGAGGCCCAGCATTTT.

The chain combines TRBV9 with TRBJ2-7; D not certain. The ends were cut back, 2 bases at V and 0 bases at J, with 9 bases in the middle. CDR3 size: 14 residues. Germline V gene sequence: CDR1 SGDLS, CDR2 YYNGEE. CDR3 nucleotides: TGTGCCAGCAGCGTTGGCCAGAGCTCCTACGAGCAGTACTTC. Translation: CASSVGQSSYEQYF.

This clone was seen only once. J is TRBJ2-3 and V is TRBV15, with D possibly matching TRBD2 (7 bases). CDR3 length equals 14 residues. In germline, CDR1 is LNHNV, CDR2 YYDKDF (reference sequence). The V end lost 2 bases, the J end lost 4 bases, and 10 bases lay between the germline ends. The CDR3 sequence: CATSRREGADTQYF. The CDR3 region has the DNA TGTGCCACCAGCAGAAGGGAGGGGGCAGATACGCAGTATTTT.

V gene TRBV28 combines with J gene TRBJ2-7, with 8 bases aligning to TRBD2. Per germline, CDR1 MDHEN and CDR2 SYDVKM. Trimming at V came to 2 bases and at J to 6 bases, leaving 6 bases not matched to a gene. The CDR3 has 14 amino acids. CDR3 sequence: CASSLLAGGPEQYF. The CDR3, as DNA: TGTGCCAGCAGTTTACTCGCGGGAGGACCCGAGCAGTACTTC.

In its sample, this clone was seen a few times. The rearrangement joins TRBV5-6 to TRBJ2-2; tentatively, D is TRBD1 (6 bases). This CDR3 spans 16 amino acids. Trimming removed 1 base at V and 1 base at J, with 11 bases between. Germline V CDR1 and CDR2: SGHDT, YYEEEE. The chain's CDR3 is CASSLFGTKNTGELFF. The CDR3 bases are TGTGCCAGCAGCTTGTTTGGGACAAAGAACACCGGGGAGCTGTTTTTT.

This clone was observed a few times. The chain couples TRBV6-6 to TRBJ1-1; perhaps TRBD1 as D (6 bases). With 8 bases removed from V and 1 base from J, the gap between germline ends came to 17 bases. The CDR3 is made up of 15 amino acids. The germline V gene encodes CDR1 MNHNY and CDR2 SVGAGI (reference sequence). DNA of the CDR3: TGTGCCAGCTCTTACGGGAGGGGGAAGAACACTGAAGCTTTCTTT. Translating gives CASSYGRGKNTEAFF.

As DNA, the CDR3 is TGTGCCAGCAGCTTATCATGGACAGGCGAGCAGTACTTC. Encoded protein: CASSLSWTGEQYF. This chain uses TRBV11-2 with TRBJ2-7, with 7 bases aligning to TRBD1. CDR1 and CDR2 (germline): SGHAT, FQNNGV. This CDR3 has 13 amino acids. V gave up 2 bases and J gave up 6 bases; unmatched junction bases: 4.

V usage is TRBV4-1 and J usage is TRBJ1-1; no firm D call. Trimming removed 1 base from V and 5 bases from J, with 14 bases in between. The length of the CDR3 is 15 residues. From germline, CDR1 is MGHRA and CDR2 YSYEKL. The chain's CDR3 is CASSQVEGIKTEAFF. The CDR3 DNA follows: TGCGCCAGCAGCCAAGTAGAAGGGATTAAGACTGAAGCTTTCTTT.

The chain employs TRBV6-6 and TRBJ2-7; 7 bases align to TRBD1. The length of the CDR3 is 14 residues. CDR1 is MNHNY and CDR2 is SVGAGI in the germline V gene (reference sequence). Trimming took 2 bases from V and 5 from J; bases not matched to a gene: 6. In nucleotides, the CDR3 is TGTGCCAGCAGTTACCTGACAGGGTCTGACGAGCAGTACTTC. Protein sequence: CASSYLTGSDEQYF.

The rearrangement links TRBV28 to TRBJ1-3; D is unresolved. Germline loops: CDR1 MDHEN, CDR2 SYDVKM. The V end was cut by 3 bases, the J end by 0 bases, with 3 bases between. The CDR3 sequence is 13 residues long. The chain's CDR3 is CASSFSSGNTIYF. In DNA, the CDR3 is TGTGCCAGCAGTTTCAGCTCTGGAAACACCATATATTTT.

This rearrangement joins TRBV2 to TRBJ2-7; D assignment may be TRBD1 or TRBD2 (6 bases each). The V end lost 10 bases, the J end lost 6 bases, and 19 bases lay between the germline ends. Germline CDR1 SNHLY, CDR2 FYNNEI. The CDR3 extends over 13 amino acids. The DNA for the CDR3 is TGTGCCACCGTTGGAGGGGGACCTCTCGAGCAGTACTTC. Translated: CATVGGGPLEQYF.

J is TRBJ2-7 and V is TRBV6-1; the D is unclear. The CDR3 has 15 amino acids. Germline CDR1 is MNHNS and CDR2 is SASEGT. Trimming cost V 3 bases and J 2 bases, with 14 bases left between them. CDR3 nucleotides: TGTGCCAGCAGTGAGATGGTAGGCTTTACCTACGAGCAGTACTTC. Its translation is CASSEMVGFTYEQYF.

This clone was found a few times. This rearrangement joins TRBV27 to TRBJ2-1; no firm D call. Germline assignment: CDR1 MNHEY and CDR2 SMNVEV (reference sequence). The CDR3 covers 15 residues. Deletions cut 6 bases from V and 6 bases from J, with 18 bases between. The CDR3 region has the DNA TGTGCCAGCAGCGATATCCGGACCCAACGCAATGAGCAGTTCTTC. Translated: CASSDIRTQRNEQFF.

The chain uses TRBV11-2 and TRBJ2-7, with TRBD1 as a possible D gene (6 bases). With 1 base removed from V and 3 bases from J, the gap between germline ends came to 7 bases. The length of the CDR3 is 13 residues. Germline loops: CDR1 SGHAT, CDR2 FQNNGV. This CDR3 is CASSLGDNYEQYF. The CDR3 DNA sequence: TGTGCCAGCAGCTTAGGGGACAACTACGAGCAGTACTTC.

This clone has just one count. One junction end does not reproduce the germline sequence, and a read error may be involved. The CDR3 coding sequence is TGCAGCGTTCTTCTGGATGAGGGCAGGTTAAGATTC. Amino acid sequence: CSVLLDEGRLRF. The chain links TRBV29-1 to TRBJ1-1; unclear D gene. CDR3 length: 12 amino acids. CDR1 is SQVTM and CDR2 is ANQGSEA in the germline V gene.

V and J are TRBV7-9 and TRBJ1-2; TRBD1 aligns across 7 bases. This CDR3 has 16 residues. After removal of 4 bases from V and 1 base from J, the junction contained 9 bases not matched to a gene. Germline assignment: CDR1 SEHNR and CDR2 FQNEAQ (reference sequence). The CDR3 DNA follows: TGTGCCAGCAGCTCCCAGGGGGACTACAGTAACTATGGCTACACCTTC. Translated, it gives CASSSQGDYSNYGYTF. Variable domain in full (rest from reference TRBV7-9 and TRBJ1-2): DTGVSQNPRHKITKRGQNVTFRCDPISEHNRLYWYRQTLGQGPEFLTYFQNEAQLEKSRLLSDRFSAERPKGSFSTLEIQRTEQGDSAMYLCASSSQGDYSNYGYTFGSGTRLTVV.

The chain recombines TRBV5-1 with TRBJ2-7, with a weak D call TRBD2 (7 bases). V was cut by 0 bases and J by 2 bases, with 18 bases left in between. CDR1 and CDR2 (germline): SGHRS, YFSETQ. This CDR3 has 17 residues. CDR3 sequence: CASSLAKMGGPPYEQYF. The CDR3 DNA follows: TGCGCCAGCAGCTTGGCCAAAATGGGGGGGCCGCCCTACGAGCAGTACTTC.

The chain links TRBV5-4 to TRBJ2-5; D may match TRBD1 or TRBD2 (5 bases each). Trimming left V 10 bases short and J 5 bases short, with 18 bases between. CDR3 length: 13 residues. The germline V gene has CDR1 SGHNT and CDR2 YYREEE (reference sequence). The CDR3 bases are TGTGCCGAGTCAGAGGGGATAGGTGAGACCCAGTACTTC. Protein sequence: CAESEGIGETQYF.

The chain recombines TRBV7-2 with TRBJ2-5, with D uncertain. In germline, CDR1 is SGHTA, CDR2 FQGNSA. The V and J ends lost 0 bases and 2 bases respectively, with 7 bases between them. The CDR3 is 14 amino acids. The CDR3 DNA follows: TGTGCCAGCAGCTTAGCGCGTGCACAAGAGACCCAGTACTTC. Its translation: CASSLARAQETQYF.

This chain joins TRBV5-1 and TRBJ2-7; TRBD1 matches at 8 bases. Germline trimming cut 4 bases from V and 4 bases from J; bases unmatched to any gene: 10. In germline, CDR1 is SGHRS, CDR2 YFSETQ. The CDR3 length is 15 residues. CDR3 region: CASSPFRDRLYEQYF. The CDR3, as DNA: TGCGCCAGCAGCCCATTCCGGGACAGGTTATACGAGCAGTACTTC.

This chain joins TRBV18 and TRBJ1-4; D remains ambiguous. Trimming left V 5 bases short and J 3 bases short, with 1 base between. CDR3 length: 11 residues. CDR1 KGHSH and CDR2 LQKENI come from the germline V gene. The DNA of the CDR3 is TGTGCCAGCTCAGCTAATGAAAAACTGTTTTTT. The encoded protein is CASSANEKLFF.